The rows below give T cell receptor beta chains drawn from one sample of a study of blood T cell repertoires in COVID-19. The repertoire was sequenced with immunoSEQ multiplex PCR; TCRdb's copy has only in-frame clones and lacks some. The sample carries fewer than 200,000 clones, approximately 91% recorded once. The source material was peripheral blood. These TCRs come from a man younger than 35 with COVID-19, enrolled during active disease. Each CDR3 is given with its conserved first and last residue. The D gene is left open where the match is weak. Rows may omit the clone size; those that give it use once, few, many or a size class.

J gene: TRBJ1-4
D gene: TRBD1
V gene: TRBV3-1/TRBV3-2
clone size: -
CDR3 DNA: TGTGCCAGCAGCCAAGCGACAGGGAATGAAAAACTGTTTTTT
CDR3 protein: CASSQATGNEKLFF

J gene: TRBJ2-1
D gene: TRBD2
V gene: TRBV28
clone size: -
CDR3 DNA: TGTGCCAGCAGCACTGGACTAGCGGGATCGGGTGAGCAGTTCTTC
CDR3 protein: CASSTGLAGSGEQFF

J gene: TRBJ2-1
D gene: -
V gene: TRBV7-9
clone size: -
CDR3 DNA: TGTGCCAGCAGCTCAGGGTCCTACAATGAGCAGTTCTTC
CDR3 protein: CASSSGSYNEQFF

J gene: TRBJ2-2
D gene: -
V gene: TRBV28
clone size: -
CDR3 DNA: TGTGTGGTAGCGCCTTTGACGAACACCGGGGAGCTGTTTTTT
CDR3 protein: CVVAPLTNTGELFF

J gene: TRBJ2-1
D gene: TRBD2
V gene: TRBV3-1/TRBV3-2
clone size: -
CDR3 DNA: TGTGCCAGCAGCCAAGAACCCTTTTCTAGCGGACCCCAGCCCTATGAGCAGTTCTTC
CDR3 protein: CASSQEPFSSGPQPYEQFF

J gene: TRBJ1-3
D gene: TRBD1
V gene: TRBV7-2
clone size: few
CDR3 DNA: TGTGCCAGCAGCCCTCAGACAGGGCCAGGAAACACCATATATTTT
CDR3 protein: CASSPQTGPGNTIYF

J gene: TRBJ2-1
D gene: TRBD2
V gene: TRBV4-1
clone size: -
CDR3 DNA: TGCGCCAGCAGAAAGCTAGCGGGGCTTAATGAGCAGTTCTTC
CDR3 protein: CASRKLAGLNEQFF

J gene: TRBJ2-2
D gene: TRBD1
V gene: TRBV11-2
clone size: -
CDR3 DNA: TGTGCCAGCAGCTTACCCCGGACAGGGAGGACCGGGGAGCTGTTTTTT
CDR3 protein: CASSLPRTGRTGELFF

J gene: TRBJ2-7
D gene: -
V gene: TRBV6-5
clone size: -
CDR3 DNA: TGTGCCAGCAGTTACTCTCAGGGAATCCCCAACGAGCAGTACTTC
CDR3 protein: CASSYSQGIPNEQYF

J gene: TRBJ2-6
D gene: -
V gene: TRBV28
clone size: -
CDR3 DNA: TGTGCCAGCAGTTTATTGACAGTTACCTCTGGGGCCAACGTCCTGACTTTC
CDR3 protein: CASSLLTVTSGANVLTF

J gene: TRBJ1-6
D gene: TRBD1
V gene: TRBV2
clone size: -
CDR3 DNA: TGTGCCAGCAGTTGGGACAGTCCACCCCTCCACTTT
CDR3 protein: CASSWDSPPLHF

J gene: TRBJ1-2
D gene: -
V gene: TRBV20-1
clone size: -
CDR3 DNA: TGCAGTGCTAGTCCAACTCCTAACTATGGCTACACCTTC
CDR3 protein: CSASPTPNYGYTF

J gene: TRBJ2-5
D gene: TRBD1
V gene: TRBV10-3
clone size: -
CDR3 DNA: TGTGCCATCAGTGAGGGGGCAGGGGGCCAAGAGACCCAGTACTTC
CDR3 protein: CAISEGAGGQETQYF

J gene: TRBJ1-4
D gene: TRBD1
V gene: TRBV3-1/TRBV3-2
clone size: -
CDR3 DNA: TGTGCCAGCAGCCAGTCGGGACAGACCGAAAAACTGCTTTTT
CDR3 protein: CASSQSGQTEKLLF

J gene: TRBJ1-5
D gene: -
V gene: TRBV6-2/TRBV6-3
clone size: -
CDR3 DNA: TGTGCCAGCAGTTACCGGGCTGGTAGGGGTCAGCCCCAGCATTTT
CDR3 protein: CASSYRAGRGQPQHF

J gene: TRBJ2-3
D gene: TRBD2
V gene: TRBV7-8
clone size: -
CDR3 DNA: TGTGCCAGCAGCTTGGGCGGGAGCACTAGCACAGATACGCAGTATTTT
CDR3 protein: CASSLGGSTSTDTQYF

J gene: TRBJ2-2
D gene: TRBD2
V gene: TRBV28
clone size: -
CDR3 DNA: TGTGCCAGCAGTTTATATACTAGCGGGAGGCCGAACACCGGGGAGCTGTTTTTT
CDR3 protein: CASSLYTSGRPNTGELFF

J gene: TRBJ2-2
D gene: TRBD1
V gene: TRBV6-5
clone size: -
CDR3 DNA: TGTGCCAGCAGTCGTCTAGGGGGCGTGGGCGGGGAGCTGTTTTTT
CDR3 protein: CASSRLGGVGGELFF

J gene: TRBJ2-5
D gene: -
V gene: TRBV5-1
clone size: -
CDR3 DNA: TGCGCCAGCAGCCTAGGAACACTCCAAGAGACCCAGTACTTC
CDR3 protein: CASSLGTLQETQYF

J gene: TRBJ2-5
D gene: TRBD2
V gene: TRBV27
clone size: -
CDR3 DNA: TGTGCCAGCAGAACCGTGGGGGGGAGAGGGCAAGAGACCCAGTACTTC
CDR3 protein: CASRTVGGRGQETQYF

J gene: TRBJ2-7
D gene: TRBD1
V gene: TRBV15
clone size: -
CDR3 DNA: TGTGCCACCAGCAGTTCGACAGGGGGTTTTAGCGGGCCGAGCTCCTACGAGCAGTACTTC
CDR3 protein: CATSSSTGGFSGPSSYEQYF

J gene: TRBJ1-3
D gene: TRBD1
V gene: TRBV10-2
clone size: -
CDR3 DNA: TGCGCCAGCAGCTTTGCCTCAGGGACAGGGCAAGGAAACACCATATATTTT
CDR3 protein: CASSFASGTGQGNTIYF

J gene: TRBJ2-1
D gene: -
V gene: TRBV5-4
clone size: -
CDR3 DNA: TGTGCCAGCAGCTTGGACAGGGCGGGTGAGCAGTTCTTC
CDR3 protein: CASSLDRAGEQFF

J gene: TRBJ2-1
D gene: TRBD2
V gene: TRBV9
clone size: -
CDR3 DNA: TGTGCCAGCAGCCCTGGAGGGGGACTAGCGGACTCCTACAATGAGCAGTTCTTC
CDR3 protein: CASSPGGGLADSYNEQFF

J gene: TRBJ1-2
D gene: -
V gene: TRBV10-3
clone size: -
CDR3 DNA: TGTGCCATCATGTCTCTCCGCACACCCGGCTACACCTTC
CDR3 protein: CAIMSLRTPGYTF

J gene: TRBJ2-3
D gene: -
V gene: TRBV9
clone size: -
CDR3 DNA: TGTGCCAGCAGCTCACGACAGGACACAGATACGCAGTATTTT
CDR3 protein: CASSSRQDTDTQYF

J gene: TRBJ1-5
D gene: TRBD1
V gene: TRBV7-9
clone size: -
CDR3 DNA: TGTGCCAGCAGCCGTGGACAGGGCGAGTGGGGCAATCAGCCCCAGCATTTT
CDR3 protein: CASSRGQGEWGNQPQHF

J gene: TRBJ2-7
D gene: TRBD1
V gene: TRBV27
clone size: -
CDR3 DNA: TGTGCCAGCAGTGCATGGGACAGGGACTACGAGCAGTACTTC
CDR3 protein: CASSAWDRDYEQYF

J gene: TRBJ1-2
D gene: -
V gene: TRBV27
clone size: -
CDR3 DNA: TGTGCCAGCAGTTTAGGACAGAATTTGGGAGGCTACACCTTC
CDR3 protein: CASSLGQNLGGYTF

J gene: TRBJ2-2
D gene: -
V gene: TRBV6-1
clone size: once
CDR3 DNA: TGTGCCAGCAGTGAAGGTCGGTTCACCGGGGAGCTGTTTTTT
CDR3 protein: CASSEGRFTGELFF

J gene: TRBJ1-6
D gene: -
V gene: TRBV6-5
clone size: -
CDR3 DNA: TGTGCCAGCAGTTACTCGCGAGGCCCTGGTTCACCCCTCCACTTT
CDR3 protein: CASSYSRGPGSPLHF

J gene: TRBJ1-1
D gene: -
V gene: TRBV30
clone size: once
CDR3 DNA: TGTGCCCAGGACATTGAAGCTTTCTTT
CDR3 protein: CAQDIEAFF

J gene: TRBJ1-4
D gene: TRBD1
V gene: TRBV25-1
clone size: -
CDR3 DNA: TGTGCCAGCAGTGAATATGGTGGACAGGGAATTGAAAAACTGCTTTTT
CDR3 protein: CASSEYGGQGIEKLLF

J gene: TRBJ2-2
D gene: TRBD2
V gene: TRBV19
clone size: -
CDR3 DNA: TGTGCCAGTAGTGCGACTAGCGCGAACACCGGGGAGCTGTTTTTT
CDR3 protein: CASSATSANTGELFF

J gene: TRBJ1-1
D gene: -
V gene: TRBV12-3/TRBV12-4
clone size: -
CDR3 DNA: TGTGCCAGCAGTTTAGATCAGGGATCTGAAGCTTTCTTT
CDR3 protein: CASSLDQGSEAFF

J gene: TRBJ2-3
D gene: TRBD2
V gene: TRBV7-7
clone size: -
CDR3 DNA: TGTGCCAGCAGCTTAGTCGCGGGAGACCTCTCTAGCACAGATACGCAGTATTTT
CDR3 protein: CASSLVAGDLSSTDTQYF

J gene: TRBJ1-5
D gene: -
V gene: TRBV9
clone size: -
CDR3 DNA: TGTGCCAGCAGCCAACAAGTTGATCAGCCCCAGCATTTT
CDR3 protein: CASSQQVDQPQHF

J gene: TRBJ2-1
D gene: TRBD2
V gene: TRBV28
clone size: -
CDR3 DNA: TGTGCCAGCACCCTTGAAGGACTAGCAGGCAATGAGCAGTTCTTC
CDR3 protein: CASTLEGLAGNEQFF

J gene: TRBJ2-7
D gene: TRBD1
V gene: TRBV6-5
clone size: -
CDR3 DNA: TGTGCCAGCAGTCGGGACAGTACCTACGAGCAGTACTTC
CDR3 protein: CASSRDSTYEQYF

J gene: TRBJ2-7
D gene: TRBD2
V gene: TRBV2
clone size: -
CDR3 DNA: TGTGCCAGCAGTGATCCAGCTGGCCTAGCGGGAGTGTACGAGCAGTACTTC
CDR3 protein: CASSDPAGLAGVYEQYF

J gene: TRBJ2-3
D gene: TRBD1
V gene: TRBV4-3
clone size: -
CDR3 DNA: TGCGCCAGCAGCCGGGACAGGGCGGTTTCAGATACGCAGTATTTT
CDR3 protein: CASSRDRAVSDTQYF

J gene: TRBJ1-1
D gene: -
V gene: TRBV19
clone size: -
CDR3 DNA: TGTGCCAGTACCCGGGGCACTGAAGCTTTCTTT
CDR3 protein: CASTRGTEAFF

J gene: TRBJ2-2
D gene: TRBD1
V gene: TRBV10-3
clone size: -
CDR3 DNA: TGTGCCATCAGTGGATCTCGGACAGGAACGAACACCGGGGAGCTGTTTTTT
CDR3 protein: CAISGSRTGTNTGELFF

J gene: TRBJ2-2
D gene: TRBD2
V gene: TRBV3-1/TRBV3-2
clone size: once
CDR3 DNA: TGTGCCAGCAGCCAAGGTCTAGCGGGCGCGAACACCGGGGAGCTGTTTTTT
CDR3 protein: CASSQGLAGANTGELFF

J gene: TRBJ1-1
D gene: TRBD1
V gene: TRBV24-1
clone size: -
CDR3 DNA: TGTGCCACCAGCCTACTACAGGGGCGGGTGGACACTGAAGCTTTCTTT
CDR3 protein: CATSLLQGRVDTEAFF

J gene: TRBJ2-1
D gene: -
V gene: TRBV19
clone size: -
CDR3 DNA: TGTGCCAGTAGTATCGGAGGGCCCGGTGGTGAGCAGTTCTTC
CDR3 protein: CASSIGGPGGEQFF

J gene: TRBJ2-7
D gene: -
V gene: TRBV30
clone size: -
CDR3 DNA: TGTGCCTGGAGTGTCGGGGGGCGAACCCGTTCCTACGAGCAGTACTTC
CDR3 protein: CAWSVGGRTRSYEQYF

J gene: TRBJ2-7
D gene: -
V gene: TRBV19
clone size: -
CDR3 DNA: TGTGCCAGTAGTATTAAGGGACTCCGGGACAGAGCCTACGAGCAGTACTTC
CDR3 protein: CASSIKGLRDRAYEQYF

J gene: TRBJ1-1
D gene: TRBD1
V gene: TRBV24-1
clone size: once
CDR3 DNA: TGTGCCACCAGGGAGACAGGGTCGAACACTGAAGCTTTCTTT
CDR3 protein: CATRETGSNTEAFF

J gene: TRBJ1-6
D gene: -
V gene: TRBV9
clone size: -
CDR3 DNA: TGTGCCAGCAGCCCTGGTGGGGCCGGCAATTCACCCCTCCACTTT
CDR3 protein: CASSPGGAGNSPLHF